A selection of T cell receptor beta chains follows, all from one sample in a study of vaccination and CD4 T cells after COVID-19. TCRdb fed the PCR reads into MiXCR, producing one record per CDR3 protein. The profile covers over 10,000 distinct CDR3 sequences, with around 40% appearing a single time and 7.5% to 9% taken by the ten largest. These TCRs are of unknown antigen specificity. The starting material was CD4+ T cells from blood, cultured in vitro, obtained after SARS-CoV-2 vaccination. Receptor source: a human donor who had recovered from COVID-19. The CDR3 runs from the conserved cysteine through the conserved F or W. Each record gives: J gene, V gene, clone size, D gene, CDR3 protein, CDR3 DNA. The D gene is left open where the match is weak. Rows may omit the clone size; those that give it use once, few, many or a size class.

J gene: TRBJ2-1
V gene: TRBV27
clone size: few
D gene: NA
CDR3 protein: CASRTSPSPHTSPGKNEQFF
CDR3 DNA: TGTGCCAGCAGAACCTCCCCCTCCCCACATACTAGCCCGGGAAAGAATGAGCAGTTCTTC

J gene: TRBJ1-5
V gene: TRBV20-1
clone size: medium-sized
D gene: TRBD1
CDR3 protein: CSASTGQGFGNQPQHF
CDR3 DNA: TGCAGTGCTAGCACGGGACAGGGATTCGGCAATCAGCCCCAGCATTTT

J gene: TRBJ2-3
V gene: TRBV11-3
clone size: medium-sized
D gene: NA
CDR3 protein: CASSLSGASTDTQYF
CDR3 DNA: TGTGCCAGCAGTCTTAGCGGAGCAAGCACAGATACGCAGTATTTT

J gene: TRBJ2-7
V gene: TRBV15
clone size: NA
D gene: NA
CDR3 protein: CATSIGVPETYEQYF
CDR3 DNA: TGTGCCACCAGCATAGGGGTCCCTGAGACCTACGAGCAGTACTTC

J gene: TRBJ1-6
V gene: TRBV2
clone size: NA
D gene: NA
CDR3 protein: CATKTRDNSPLHF
CDR3 DNA: TGTGCCACCAAAACTCGGGATAATTCACCCCTCCACTTT

J gene: TRBJ1-2
V gene: TRBV19
clone size: NA
D gene: NA
CDR3 protein: CASTRTALLSQGYTF
CDR3 DNA: TGTGCCAGCACCCGGACAGCACTCCTATCGCAGGGCTACACCTTC

J gene: TRBJ2-1
V gene: TRBV7-2
clone size: NA
D gene: TRBD1
CDR3 protein: CASSPGTAYNEQFF
CDR3 DNA: TGTGCCAGCAGCCCAGGGACAGCTTACAATGAGCAGTTCTTC

J gene: TRBJ2-3
V gene: TRBV7-8
clone size: few
D gene: NA
CDR3 protein: CASSPTRVRTDTQYF
CDR3 DNA: TGTGCCAGCAGCCCCACCCGGGTCCGCACAGATACGCAGTATTTT

J gene: TRBJ1-2
V gene: TRBV7-2
clone size: NA
D gene: NA
CDR3 protein: CASSLTRGAVYGYTF
CDR3 DNA: TGTGCCAGCAGCTTAACCCGAGGGGCGGTTTATGGCTACACCTTC

J gene: TRBJ1-1
V gene: TRBV10-2
clone size: NA
D gene: NA
CDR3 protein: CASSDMAEAFF
CDR3 DNA: TGCGCCAGCAGTGATATGGCTGAAGCTTTCTTT

J gene: TRBJ2-3
V gene: TRBV7-2
clone size: few
D gene: NA
CDR3 protein: CASSFGGTAHAQYF
CDR3 DNA: TGTGCCAGCAGCTTCGGCGGGACGGCTCACGCGCAGTATTTT

J gene: TRBJ2-5
V gene: TRBV7-9
clone size: few
D gene: TRBD2
CDR3 protein: CASSVSGDETQYF
CDR3 DNA: TGTGCCAGCAGCGTTAGCGGGGACGAGACCCAGTACTTC

J gene: TRBJ2-7
V gene: TRBV20-1
clone size: NA
D gene: TRBD1
CDR3 protein: CSAGRTGGSVEQYF
CDR3 DNA: TGCAGTGCTGGGCGGACAGGGGGATCGGTCGAGCAGTACTTC

J gene: TRBJ1-6
V gene: TRBV20-1
clone size: NA
D gene: NA
CDR3 protein: CSARDHGTKNSPLHF
CDR3 DNA: TGCAGTGCTAGAGATCACGGGACAAAGAATTCACCCCTCCACTTT

J gene: TRBJ2-7
V gene: TRBV28
clone size: NA
D gene: NA
CDR3 protein: CASSPGAREQYF
CDR3 DNA: TGTGCCAGCAGTCCCGGCGCTCGCGAGCAGTACTTC

J gene: TRBJ2-3
V gene: TRBV20-1
clone size: NA
D gene: NA
CDR3 protein: CSATTTRTSTDTQYF
CDR3 DNA: TGCAGTGCTACAACCACTAGAACAAGCACAGATACGCAGTATTTT

J gene: TRBJ2-1
V gene: TRBV4-2
clone size: NA
D gene: NA
CDR3 protein: CASSQDIFLGNEQFF
CDR3 DNA: TGTGCCAGCAGCCAAGATATCTTTCTGGGAAATGAGCAGTTCTTC

J gene: TRBJ2-1
V gene: TRBV7-8
clone size: NA
D gene: TRBD2
CDR3 protein: CASSRLAGGPNEQFF
CDR3 DNA: TGTGCCAGCAGTAGACTCGCGGGAGGGCCTAATGAGCAGTTCTTC

J gene: TRBJ2-1
V gene: TRBV20-1
clone size: once
D gene: NA
CDR3 protein: CSAFRDEQFF
CDR3 DNA: TGCAGTGCTTTCCGGGATGAGCAGTTCTTC

J gene: TRBJ2-3
V gene: TRBV15
clone size: NA
D gene: TRBD2
CDR3 protein: CATSATGTSGAFDTDTQYF
CDR3 DNA: TGTGCCACCAGCGCCACGGGGACTAGCGGGGCTTTCGACACAGATACGCAGTATTTT

J gene: TRBJ2-2
V gene: TRBV29-1
clone size: NA
D gene: TRBD2
CDR3 protein: CSALGLAGNTGELFF
CDR3 DNA: TGCAGCGCATTAGGACTAGCGGGGAACACCGGGGAGCTGTTTTTT

J gene: TRBJ2-2
V gene: TRBV6-1
clone size: few
D gene: TRBD2
CDR3 protein: CASRNKRGGNTGELFF
CDR3 DNA: TGTGCCAGCAGGAATAAACGGGGGGGAAACACCGGGGAGCTGTTTTTT

J gene: TRBJ2-5
V gene: TRBV10-2
clone size: NA
D gene: TRBD1
CDR3 protein: CASRTGGSETQYF
CDR3 DNA: TGCGCCAGCAGGACAGGGGGCAGCGAGACCCAGTACTTC

J gene: TRBJ2-1
V gene: TRBV5-8
clone size: NA
D gene: TRBD2
CDR3 protein: CASSKRTSGYNEQFF
CDR3 DNA: TGTGCCAGCAGCAAACGGACTAGCGGGTACAATGAGCAGTTCTTC

J gene: TRBJ2-1
V gene: TRBV20-1
clone size: few
D gene: NA
CDR3 protein: CSAPDRSSYNEQFF
CDR3 DNA: TGCAGTGCCCCGGACCGGAGCTCCTACAATGAGCAGTTCTTC

J gene: TRBJ2-5
V gene: TRBV10-3
clone size: few
D gene: NA
CDR3 protein: CAISGHGQETQYF
CDR3 DNA: TGTGCCATCAGTGGGCACGGCCAAGAGACCCAGTACTTC

J gene: TRBJ2-3
V gene: TRBV20-1
clone size: few
D gene: TRBD1
CDR3 protein: CSARRQGGSTDTQYF
CDR3 DNA: TGCAGTGCTAGACGACAGGGGGGAAGCACAGATACGCAGTATTTT

J gene: TRBJ2-5
V gene: TRBV6-1
clone size: few
D gene: TRBD2
CDR3 protein: CASSPRTSGMKTQYF
CDR3 DNA: TGTGCCAGCAGTCCTAGGACTAGCGGGATGAAGACCCAGTACTTC

J gene: TRBJ2-5
V gene: TRBV10-3
clone size: NA
D gene: TRBD2
CDR3 protein: CAISGTSRAGETQYF
CDR3 DNA: TGTGCCATCAGTGGGACTAGCAGGGCGGGAGAGACCCAGTACTTC

J gene: TRBJ1-2
V gene: TRBV20-1
clone size: NA
D gene: NA
CDR3 protein: CSARVTNNYGYTF
CDR3 DNA: TGCAGTGCTAGAGTGACAAATAACTATGGCTACACCTTC

J gene: TRBJ2-5
V gene: TRBV20-1
clone size: medium-sized
D gene: NA
CDR3 protein: CSAREDRQETQYF
CDR3 DNA: TGCAGTGCTAGAGAGGACAGACAAGAGACCCAGTACTTC

J gene: TRBJ2-5
V gene: TRBV7-9
clone size: NA
D gene: TRBD2
CDR3 protein: CAGVVAGQETQYF
CDR3 DNA: TGTGCCGGAGTAGTAGCGGGGCAAGAGACCCAGTACTTC

J gene: TRBJ2-5
V gene: TRBV5-6
clone size: NA
D gene: NA
CDR3 protein: CASSLVSEGTQYF
CDR3 DNA: TGTGCCAGCAGCTTGGTATCGGAGGGGACCCAGTACTTC

J gene: TRBJ1-5
V gene: TRBV27
clone size: few
D gene: NA
CDR3 protein: CASGHEFQPQHF
CDR3 DNA: TGTGCCAGCGGCCACGAATTTCAGCCCCAGCATTTT

J gene: TRBJ1-5
V gene: TRBV20-1
clone size: NA
D gene: TRBD1
CDR3 protein: CSARRTGTGVQPQHF
CDR3 DNA: TGCAGTGCTAGACGCACCGGGACAGGGGTTCAGCCCCAGCATTTT

J gene: TRBJ1-5
V gene: TRBV20-1
clone size: few
D gene: TRBD1
CDR3 protein: CSALTQGAGGQPQHF
CDR3 DNA: TGCAGTGCTTTAACTCAGGGGGCTGGTGGACAGCCCCAGCATTTT

J gene: TRBJ1-2
V gene: TRBV7-8
clone size: few
D gene: NA
CDR3 protein: CASSPRSGGYGYTF
CDR3 DNA: TGTGCCAGCAGCCCACGATCTGGAGGCTATGGCTACACCTTC

J gene: TRBJ2-7
V gene: TRBV20-1
clone size: NA
D gene: TRBD2
CDR3 protein: CSASLLADYEQYF
CDR3 DNA: TGCAGTGCTAGCTTACTAGCGGACTACGAGCAGTACTTC

J gene: TRBJ2-7
V gene: TRBV28
clone size: few
D gene: NA
CDR3 protein: CASRGDGAYEQYF
CDR3 DNA: TGTGCCAGCAGGGGGGACGGAGCCTACGAGCAGTACTTC

J gene: TRBJ2-3
V gene: TRBV6-4
clone size: NA
D gene: TRBD2
CDR3 protein: CASSELAGADTQYF
CDR3 DNA: TGTGCCAGCAGTGAGCTAGCGGGAGCAGATACGCAGTATTTT

J gene: TRBJ1-1
V gene: TRBV6-5
clone size: few
D gene: NA
CDR3 protein: CASSYGHRVNTEAFF
CDR3 DNA: TGTGCCAGCAGTTACGGGCACAGGGTGAACACTGAAGCTTTCTTT

J gene: TRBJ2-1
V gene: TRBV7-4
clone size: NA
D gene: TRBD1
CDR3 protein: CASLEPSGGEQFF
CDR3 DNA: TGTGCCAGCTTAGAGCCATCAGGGGGCGAGCAGTTCTTC

J gene: TRBJ2-1
V gene: TRBV7-3
clone size: NA
D gene: TRBD2
CDR3 protein: CASSLGLAEYYEQFF
CDR3 DNA: TGTGCCAGCAGCTTGGGACTAGCGGAGTACTATGAGCAGTTCTTC

J gene: TRBJ2-5
V gene: TRBV7-9
clone size: few
D gene: TRBD2
CDR3 protein: CASRASGSEETQYF
CDR3 DNA: TGTGCCAGCAGAGCTAGCGGGAGTGAAGAGACCCAGTACTTC

J gene: TRBJ1-2
V gene: TRBV18
clone size: NA
D gene: NA
CDR3 protein: CASSLGQLDGGYTF
CDR3 DNA: TGTGCCAGCTCACTCGGACAGCTCGACGGAGGCTACACCTTC

J gene: TRBJ1-2
V gene: TRBV28
clone size: NA
D gene: NA
CDR3 protein: CASSFSSGGYTF
CDR3 DNA: TGTGCCAGCAGTTTCTCTTCGGGGGGCTACACCTTC

J gene: TRBJ2-3
V gene: TRBV20-1
clone size: few
D gene: NA
CDR3 protein: CSARDSESGDTQYF
CDR3 DNA: TGCAGTGCTAGAGATTCAGAGTCCGGAGATACGCAGTATTTT

J gene: TRBJ1-2
V gene: TRBV5-1
clone size: NA
D gene: NA
CDR3 protein: CASSLEWGSGYTF
CDR3 DNA: TGCGCCAGCAGCTTGGAATGGGGTAGTGGCTACACCTTC

J gene: TRBJ1-4
V gene: TRBV7-9
clone size: NA
D gene: NA
CDR3 protein: CASSLLSRGSEKLFF
CDR3 DNA: TGTGCCAGCAGCTTATTGTCCAGGGGTTCTGAAAAACTGTTTTTT

J gene: TRBJ2-5
V gene: TRBV27
clone size: few
D gene: TRBD2
CDR3 protein: CASSPWTSGDQETQYF
CDR3 DNA: TGTGCCAGCAGTCCCTGGACTAGCGGGGATCAAGAGACCCAGTACTTC

J gene: TRBJ1-2
V gene: TRBV20-1
clone size: few
D gene: NA
CDR3 protein: CSVSGDYGYTF
CDR3 DNA: TGCAGTGTTTCAGGGGACTATGGCTACACCTTC

J gene: TRBJ2-1
V gene: TRBV11-2
clone size: NA
D gene: TRBD2
CDR3 protein: CASSLRLTSGSDNEQFF
CDR3 DNA: TGTGCCAGCAGCCTCCGCCTGACTAGCGGGAGTGACAATGAGCAGTTCTTC

J gene: TRBJ2-2
V gene: TRBV19
clone size: NA
D gene: NA
CDR3 protein: CASSPDPRVVGGELFF
CDR3 DNA: TGTGCCAGTAGCCCGGATCCTAGGGTTGTCGGCGGGGAGCTGTTTTTT

J gene: TRBJ2-7
V gene: TRBV7-6
clone size: NA
D gene: NA
CDR3 protein: CASSLAAHSYEQYF
CDR3 DNA: TGTGCCAGCAGCTTAGCTGCCCACTCCTACGAGCAGTACTTC

J gene: TRBJ2-5
V gene: TRBV24-1
clone size: few
D gene: NA
CDR3 protein: CATRGVGETQYF
CDR3 DNA: TGTGCCACCAGAGGGGTGGGGGAGACCCAGTACTTC

J gene: TRBJ2-5
V gene: TRBV29-1
clone size: NA
D gene: NA
CDR3 protein: CSVELGQKETQYF
CDR3 DNA: TGCAGCGTTGAATTAGGACAGAAAGAGACCCAGTACTTC

J gene: TRBJ2-5
V gene: TRBV28
clone size: NA
D gene: NA
CDR3 protein: CASSLLSLGETQYF
CDR3 DNA: TGTGCCAGCAGTTTACTTAGCCTCGGGGAGACCCAGTACTTC